This passage covers 26 T cell receptor beta chains from one sample sequenced in a study of blood T cell repertoires in COVID-19. The table came from immunoSEQ multiplex PCR; TCRdb's copy has only in-frame clones and leaves some out. The sample consists of around 310,000 clones, about 89% of them appearing once. Sequences were obtained from PBMCs or T cells enriched from blood (not recorded which). The receptors were gathered from a woman aged 40 to 49 who had recovered from COVID-19.

This clone was seen only a few times. The chain recombines TRBV6-6 with TRBJ2-7; 9 bases match TRBD2. Per germline, CDR1 MNHNY and CDR2 SVGAGI (reference sequence). The V segment lost 6 bases and the J segment 3 bases; nucleotides outside the gene matches: 9. This CDR3 has 15 amino acids. CDR3 residues: CASRPHSGSGYEQYF. The DNA for the CDR3 is TGTGCCAGCAGACCCCATAGCGGGAGTGGCTACGAGCAGTACTTC.

As regards this clone: Other nucleotide sequences from this sample produce the same CDR3. This sequence joins TRBV9 and TRBJ2-3; possible D gene TRBD2, 6 bases. CDR3 size: 14 residues. Germline values: CDR1 SGDLS, CDR2 YYNGEE. V lost 4 bases, J lost 2 bases, and 11 bases lay in between. CDR3 residues: CASSPGTFTDTQYF. As DNA, the CDR3 is TGTGCCAGCAGCCCTGGGACTTTCACAGATACGCAGTATTTT.

CDR3 region: CASSYRISGGTYNEQFF. CDR3 in DNA: TGTGCCAGCAGTTACAGGATATCGGGGGGAACCTACAATGAGCAGTTCTTC. The chain uses TRBV6-2 or TRBV6-3 and TRBJ2-1, with TRBD2 identical over 7 bases. The CDR3 is made up of 17 amino acids. Germline V gene lookup returns CDR1 MNHEY and CDR2 SVGEGT. The V and J ends lost 2 bases and 2 bases, in that order; junction bases with no gene match: 9.

The rearrangement joins TRBV28 to TRBJ2-7; the D gene is possibly TRBD1 (6 bases). This CDR3 spans 14 amino acids. Germline values: CDR1 MDHEN, CDR2 SYDVKM. Trimming shortened V by 6 bases and J by 3 bases, and 15 bases separated the two germline ends. This chain's CDR3 is CASRGQGNLYEQYF. CDR3 nucleotide sequence: TGTGCCAGCAGAGGGCAGGGGAACCTCTACGAGCAGTACTTC.

The chain is built from TRBV5-1 and TRBJ2-1; 10 bases fit TRBD2. The CDR3 is 16 residues long. Germline CDR1 SGHRS, CDR2 YFSETQ. The V and J ends lost 2 bases and 8 bases, in that order; junction bases with no gene match: 10. Written as DNA, the CDR3 is TGCGCCAGCAGCTTAAGCGGGGCTAGCGGGAGATATGAGCAGTTCTTC. This encodes CASSLSGASGRYEQFF.

The V gene is TRBV28, the J gene TRBJ2-5; no clear D gene. Germline V lookup: CDR1 MDHEN, CDR2 SYDVKM. V lost 6 bases and J 4 bases, leaving 6 bases between the germline ends. This CDR3 is 11 amino acids long. CDR3 nucleotide sequence: TGTGCCAGCAGGGGCCGAGAGACCCAGTACTTC. It yields the protein CASRGRETQYF.

The V gene is TRBV2, the J gene TRBJ2-5, with D possibly TRBD1 on 5 matching bases. The CDR3 covers 14 residues. Germline V gene sequence: CDR1 SNHLY, CDR2 FYNNEI. V lost 6 bases and J 1 base, leaving 12 bases between the germline ends. The CDR3 coding sequence is TGTGCCAGCAGACTTTACAGGATCCAAGAGACCCAGTACTTC. Translated, it gives CASRLYRIQETQYF.

The V and J genes are TRBV6-5 and TRBJ1-5; D ambiguous. Germline loops: CDR1 MNHEY, CDR2 SVGAGI. The CDR3 runs 14 residues. V was cut by 7 bases and J by 3 bases, with 13 bases left in between. This chain's CDR3 is CASTGRVTNQPQHF. DNA of the CDR3: TGTGCCAGCACGGGGAGGGTCACCAATCAGCCCCAGCATTTT.

This chain connects TRBV5-4 to TRBJ2-1; maybe TRBD1 (6 bases). Germline V gene lookup returns CDR1 SGHNT and CDR2 YYREEE (reference sequence). V shed 0 bases and J shed 4 bases, with 14 bases lying between them. This CDR3 has 16 amino acids. The CDR3 DNA follows: TGTGCCAGCAGCTTGGTAAAGGCAGGGGCATACAATGAGCAGTTCTTC. This sequence encodes CASSLVKAGAYNEQFF. The whole variable domain, remainder taken from reference TRBV5-4 and TRBJ2-1, is ETGVTQSPTHLIKTRGQQVTLRCSSQSGHNTVSWYQQALGQGPQFIFQYYREEENGRGNFPPRFSGLQFPNYSSELNVNALELDDSALYLCASSLVKAGAYNEQFFGPGTRLTVL.

The genes are TRBV28 and TRBJ2-1; 7 bases are shared with TRBD2. Germline V CDR1 and CDR2: MDHEN, SYDVKM. The junction had 7 bases not matched to a gene; V was cut back by 5 bases and J by 0 bases. The CDR3 is 16 amino acids. The CDR3 here is CASSHLAASSYNEQFF. The CDR3 DNA is TGTGCCAGCAGTCACCTAGCGGCGAGCTCCTACAATGAGCAGTTCTTC.

This chain links TRBV4-2 with TRBJ2-7; D is perhaps TRBD2 (6 bases). There are 15 residues in the CDR3. V lost 4 bases to trimming and J lost 4 bases, with 17 bases between them. Germline V gene data show CDR1 as LGHNA and CDR2 as YNFKEQ. The CDR3 here is CASSPSRDGSYEQYF. The CDR3 coding sequence is TGTGCCAGCAGCCCGTCGCGGGACGGGTCATACGAGCAGTACTTC.

The CDR3 region has the DNA TGTGCCAGCAGCTTGTCAGGTCTTAGCAATCAGCCCCAGCATTTT. The encoded protein is CASSLSGLSNQPQHF. The gene calls are TRBV11-2 and TRBJ1-5; D is unresolved. The CDR3 has 15 amino acids. V was clipped by 3 bases and J by 0 bases, with 9 bases between them. Germline values: CDR1 SGHAT, CDR2 FQNNGV.

This CDR3 reads CASSLRDLPETQYF. The CDR3 region has the DNA TGTGCCAGCAGCTTGAGGGACTTACCGGAGACCCAGTACTTC. J is TRBJ2-5 and V is TRBV7-9; a weak D match, TRBD2 (6 bases). The V end lost 3 bases, the J end lost 5 bases, and 13 bases lay between the germline ends. The CDR3 has 14 residues. Per the germline V gene, CDR1 is SEHNR and CDR2 is FQNEAQ (reference sequence).

This rearrangement joins TRBV25-1 to TRBJ1-5; TRBD1 is a possible D gene (5 bases). Germline V gene sequence: CDR1 MGHDK, CDR2 SYGVNS. Trimming stripped 3 bases from V and 6 bases from J, with 6 bases between. This CDR3 contains 12 residues. The chain's CDR3 is CASSEGGQPQHF. CDR3 nucleotide sequence: TGTGCCAGCAGTGAGGGGGGTCAGCCCCAGCATTTT.

The rearrangement uses TRBV5-6 and TRBJ2-7; TRBD2 is a possible D gene (6 bases). This CDR3 spans 15 amino acids. V was pared by 0 bases and J by 3 bases, with 13 bases between. Germline CDR1 and CDR2: SGHDT and YYEEEE. This CDR3 reads CASSLGGGPIYEQYF. DNA of the CDR3: TGTGCCAGCAGCTTGGGGGGAGGACCAATCTACGAGCAGTACTTC.

The chain uses TRBV12-3 or TRBV12-4 and TRBJ1-1; D is uncertain. This CDR3 is built from 11 residues. Trimming pared 6 bases from V and 3 bases from J, leaving 5 bases between. CDR3: CASRYDTEAFF. The CDR3 region has the DNA TGTGCCAGCAGATATGACACTGAAGCTTTCTTT.

The chain employs TRBV7-2 and TRBJ2-3, with a tentative D call TRBD2 (6 bases). Germline V gives CDR1 SGHTA, CDR2 FQGNSA. Trimming pared 2 bases from V and 3 bases from J, leaving 15 bases between. The CDR3 sequence is 16 residues long. CDR3 nucleotide sequence: TGTGCCAGCAGCTTATGGGGGGACCTACTTACAGATACGCAGTATTTT. Translated, it gives CASSLWGDLLTDTQYF.

The chain carries TRBV19 and TRBJ2-2; D possibly corresponds to TRBD1 (6 bases). Germline V gene sequence: CDR1 LNHDA, CDR2 SQIVND (reference sequence). The CDR3 has 16 amino acids. The germline V and J ends were trimmed by 7 bases and 7 bases, with 22 bases remaining between them. The CDR3 reads CASTQSQTRGDGELFF. CDR3 DNA: TGTGCCAGTACCCAAAGCCAAACCAGGGGCGACGGGGAGCTGTTTTTT.

The chain is built from TRBV3-1 (or the pseudogene TRBV3-2) and TRBJ1-3, with TRBD1 identical over 7 bases. V lost 3 bases and J lost 3; bases outside the gene matches: 2. The CDR3 is made up of 14 amino acids. Germline CDR1 reads LGHDT; CDR2 reads YNNKEL (reference sequence). CDR3 region: CASSQGQIGNTIYF. The CDR3 DNA sequence: TGTGCCAGCAGCCAGGGACAGATTGGAAACACCATATATTTT.

This clone was seen more than once but under ten times. The chain links TRBV28 to TRBJ2-2; TRBD1 matches 8 bases. J lost 4 bases, V lost 3 bases, and 7 bases had no gene match. Germline V lookup: CDR1 MDHEN, CDR2 SYDVKM. This CDR3 has 16 residues. The DNA of the CDR3 is TGTGCCAGCAGTTTGCAGGCAGGGGGCGGCACCGGGGAGCTGTTTTTT. Translating gives CASSLQAGGGTGELFF.

The chain carries TRBV7-2 and TRBJ1-5; D is uncertain. Trimming pared 5 bases from V and 4 bases from J, leaving 12 bases between. CDR1 SGHTA and CDR2 FQGNSA come from the germline V gene. This CDR3 spans 14 amino acids. This CDR3 reads CASSPSWENQPQHF. CDR3 coding DNA: TGTGCCAGCAGCCCATCCTGGGAGAATCAGCCCCAGCATTTT. The whole variable domain, remainder taken from reference TRBV7-2 and TRBJ1-5, is GAGVSQSPSNKVTEKGKDVELRCDPISGHTALYWYRQSLGQGLEFLIYFQGNSAPDKSGLPSDRFSAERTGGSVSTLTIQRTQQEDSAVYLCASSPSWENQPQHFGDGTRLSIL.

V gene TRBV7-3 combines with J gene TRBJ2-7; 8 nucleotides agree with TRBD2. This CDR3 contains 15 residues. V trimming: 3 bases; J trimming: 2 bases; junction bases outside the gene matches: 6. From germline, CDR1 is SGHTA and CDR2 FQGTGA. CDR3 region: CASSFQAGAPYEQYF. In DNA form, the CDR3 reads TGTGCCAGCAGCTTCCAAGCGGGAGCACCCTACGAGCAGTACTTC.

V usage is TRBV10-3 and J usage is TRBJ1-1, with 8 nucleotides matching TRBD1. V was clipped by 6 bases and J by 6 bases; unmatched bases: 3. Germline V CDR1 and CDR2: ENHRY, SYGVKD. This CDR3 comprises 12 residues. The CDR3, as DNA: TGTGCCATCAGCCAGGACAGGGCTGAAGCTTTCTTT. It is translated as CAISQDRAEAFF.

V gene TRBV7-9 combines with J gene TRBJ1-5; tentative D call: TRBD1 (6 bases). CDR1 is SEHNR, CDR2 FQNEAQ, per germline (reference sequence). The CDR3 consists of 16 residues. The V end was cut by 1 base, the J end by 2 bases, with 12 bases between. CDR3 DNA: TGTGCCAGCAGCTTAGAGGGGGGGCTTGGCAATCAGCCCCAGCATTTT. It specifies CASSLEGGLGNQPQHF.

The chain employs TRBV18 and TRBJ2-1, with 9 bases aligning to TRBD1. V trimming: 6 bases; J trimming: 9 bases; junction bases outside the gene matches: 12. This CDR3 has 15 amino acids. Germline V gene lookup returns CDR1 KGHSH and CDR2 LQKENI. The CDR3 reads CASSPLGQGLSEQFF. The CDR3 nucleotides read TGTGCCAGCTCCCCTCTGGGACAGGGTCTTAGTGAGCAGTTCTTC.

The table lists this clone with a few counts. This chain uses TRBV27 with TRBJ2-1, with D possibly TRBD2 on 6 matching bases. The length of the CDR3 is 14 residues. The V gene lost 6 bases and the J gene lost 0 bases, with 9 bases spanning the gap. Per germline, CDR1 MNHEY and CDR2 SMNVEV (reference sequence). For the CDR3, the DNA is TGTGCCAGCAGCCGGGACTTCTCCTACAATGAGCAGTTCTTC. This gives the protein CASSRDFSYNEQFF.